This TCR beta chain was captured by sequencing in a study of identical twins (dated by TCRdb to 2016 to 2018). For context, the study as a whole: To test whether fetal clonotypes persist, this study deep-sequenced TCR alpha and beta repertoires from monozygotic twins, from unrelated adults of various ages, and from cord blood. To rule out contamination, the twin experiments were replicated at different times with different library preparation protocols. What the research found in general, with its limitations: Because the same donors could not be followed over many years, the conclusions depended on cross-sectional statistical analysis. In monozygotic twins, out-of-frame TCR alpha sharing was systematically underestimated by recombination models, although the models agreed with sharing between unrelated individuals. Zero-insertion analyses could be partly confounded by invariant T cells such as MAIT and iNKT, though diverse VJ usage argued against such confounding for most clonotypes. Abundant cord blood beta clonotypes had fewer insertions, young adult naive repertoires showed a similar but weaker trend, and memory repertoires showed no such trend. The excess sharing between twins in beta out-of-frame sequences was weaker because fewer shared sequences reduced the signal-to-noise ratio. Compared with coincidental sharing between unrelated individuals, an excess of low generation-probability sequences was observed among out-of-frame TCR alpha sequences shared between twins.

The library relied on 5' RACE. The instrument given in TCRdb is Illumina HiSeq 2000. A universal primer binding site was added through template switching, and the final cDNA carried a unique molecular identifier so that TCR cDNA molecules could be counted accurately. Specific primers in the conserved constant-segment region were used to synthesize first-strand cDNA for the TCR alpha and beta chains. To control for contamination, each cDNA library was double barcoded with a SMART-Mk sample barcode plus Illumina barcodes. TruSeq adapter sequences, together with Illumina sample barcodes, were added in two successive PCR steps. The TCR alpha and beta cDNA libraries were sequenced on the Illumina HiSeq platform using custom primers. In the original analysis: MiGEC was used to process raw reads and extract unique molecular identifiers, and MiXCR was used to find CDR3 positions. For each individual, recombination models were inferred using an EM algorithm with the repgenHMM and IGoR tools. The analysis of shared clonotypes was done with the tcR package in R, with sharing normalized by the product of cloneset sizes. Out-of-frame nonproductive sequences were analyzed to study raw recombination free of thymic and clonal selection effects. Using fastp at Q25 and MiXCR, TCRdb reprocessed the public reads and kept productive beta chains. Rows are unified per CDR3 protein, each entry keeping the most common DNA and genes. The V and J calls follow TCRdb's processing rather than the paper's. This sample gives fewer than 350,000 distinct CDR3 sequences in total; roughly 8.6% of them show up just once. Clones ranked in the top ten supply 2% to 2.5% of the sample.

Only healthy Caucasian donors were included. The twin cohort comprised three pairs of female monozygotic twins, all aged roughly 18 to 29 years. Using Miltenyi CD45RO+ enrichment and human naive T-cell isolation kits, memory (CD45RO+) and naive T cells were isolated from PBMC. This clonotype has a handful of counts. There is no known antigen for this receptor. The input lacks base qualities; no much larger clone sits a single base away. The germline V gene (reference sequence) yields SEHNR for CDR1 and FQNEAQ for CDR2. The CDR3 starts with the cysteine, ends with the phenylalanine, and has 15 residues. CDR3 DNA only is kept here, 45 bases in frame from base 1. V drops 4 bases and J drops 5 bases, leaving 17 bases in between. This sample was also put to use in a study of yellow fever vaccine responses in identical twins. From the second report: The T cell response to vaccination in identical twins was reported by the authors to appear partly convergent and partly personalized. In identical twins, the study followed T cell clones that responded to the vaccine with precision.

The receptor's source is a woman between 18 and 29 years old in good health. Recombination linked TRBV7-9 to TRBJ2-5; a tentative D call is TRBD2 (6 bases match). The sample taken for sequencing was memory (CD45RO+) T cells sorted from blood. The cell subset or site label corresponds to: CD45RO+ enriched T cells. The bases are TGTGCCAGCAGCTCCCGGGACTCAAAAGGGGAGACCCAGTACTTC. Protein translation: CASSSRDSKGETQYF.